What follows are 4 T cell receptor beta chains derived from one specimen sequenced in a study of PD-1 blockade in classical Hodgkin lymphoma. Sample time point: newly diagnosed, previously untreated cHL patient sample. The study purified CD4+ T cells from thawed PBMCs using magnetic negative selection. The assay was immunoSEQ multiplex PCR, and TCRdb's table has in-frame clones only and misses some. This sample carries approximately 16,000 clones, around 83% of them seen once, and the ten largest clones take roughly 0.77%. Sequencing input: CD4+ T cells from blood. The receptors shown here come from a human donor with classical Hodgkin lymphoma.

The chain links TRBV11-2 to TRBJ1-1; D gene uncertain. Germline CDR1 is SGHAT and CDR2 is FQNNGV. This CDR3 region has 14 residues. Between the trimmed V and J ends, which lost 4 bases and 8 bases, there was a span of 17 bases. CDR3 coding DNA: TGTGCCAGCAGCTCACGGGCCGAAAGACAAGAAGCTTTCTTT. Protein product: CASSSRAERQEAFF.

This clone has only one observation. The V gene is TRBV4-2, the J gene TRBJ2-1; D is uncertain. V lost 0 bases to trimming and J lost 10 bases, with 19 bases between them. CDR3 length equals 16 residues. Per the germline V gene, CDR1 is LGHNA and CDR2 is YNFKEQ. CDR3 coding DNA: TGTGCCAGCAGCCAAGAGGGCGCCGCAGGCCTCAGGGAGCAGTTCTTC. Translation: CASSQEGAAGLREQFF.

The rearrangement links TRBV5-1 to TRBJ1-4, with D possibly being TRBD1 (5 bases). The CDR3 covers 15 residues. Trimming shortened V by 1 base and J by 3 bases, and 10 bases separated the two germline ends. CDR1 SGHRS and CDR2 YFSETQ come from the germline V gene. In DNA, the CDR3 is TGCGCCAGCAGCTTGTGGGGGATGGCTAATGAAAAACTGTTTTTT. Residues: CASSLWGMANEKLFF.

The V call is TRBV19, the J call TRBJ1-2; the D is unclear. V lost 4 bases, J lost 4 bases, and 16 bases lay in between. Germline CDR1 LNHDA, CDR2 SQIVND (reference sequence). This CDR3 region has 15 residues. The CDR3 region is CASSREDGQPYGYTF. DNA for the CDR3: TGTGCCAGTAGTAGAGAGGACGGTCAACCCTATGGCTACACCTTC. The full variable domain, completed using reference TRBV19 and TRBJ1-2, is DGGITQSPKYLFRKEGQNVTLSCEQNLNHDAMYWYRQDPGQGLRLIYYSQIVNDFQKGDIAEGYSVSREKKESFPLTVTSAQKNPTAFYLCASSREDGQPYGYTFGSGTRLTVV.